A selection of T cell receptor beta chains follows, all from one sample in a study of T cell clonotyping in hematopoietic cell transplantation. Sequencing was performed with immunoSEQ multiplex PCR; in TCRdb, only in-frame clones are kept and a portion is missing. The table shows under 15,000 clones, with roughly 89% occurring only once. The sequences come from PBMCs, collected 100 days after allogeneic stem cell transplant. The receptors were sampled from a female patient aged 45-60 years who had an allogeneic stem cell transplant from an unrelated donor, so the T cells may come from the graft donor. Some clones in this sample may be carry-over from other donors' samples. The CDR3 runs from the conserved cysteine through the conserved F or W.

cdr3_aa: CASRTTGTYEQYF
v_call: TRBV6-5

cdr3_aa: CAWKIAGSSYEQYF
v_call: TRBV30

cdr3_aa: CASSEGQGGTDTQYF
v_call: TRBV5-1

cdr3_aa: CASSRDLQETQYF
v_call: TRBV6-1

cdr3_aa: CASSAGTSGRTGANVLTF
v_call: TRBV5-6

cdr3_aa: CASSALRTSGETQYF
v_call: TRBV11-2

cdr3_aa: CASSPSHDYGYTF
v_call: TRBV9

cdr3_aa: CASSQDSTGWSTYEQYF
v_call: TRBV4-1

cdr3_aa: CASSLGTEDEQYF
v_call: TRBV7-6

cdr3_aa: CASSLDGITEAFF
v_call: TRBV5-4

cdr3_aa: CASSSRLRLAAQETQYF
v_call: TRBV5-4

cdr3_aa: CASSFPDSRTGKLYEQYF
v_call: TRBV27

cdr3_aa: CASSLGTSGLRTQYF
v_call: TRBV5-4

cdr3_aa: CASVVGGDYEQYF
v_call: TRBV2

cdr3_aa: CASSSEFRAYEQYF
v_call: TRBV5-6

cdr3_aa: CASTEGGNVYEQYF
v_call: TRBV2

cdr3_aa: CSVEVRGWYGYTF
v_call: TRBV29-1

cdr3_aa: CASSVLAGGPLEQYF
v_call: TRBV27

cdr3_aa: CASPLVGTVTDTQYF
v_call: TRBV27

cdr3_aa: CASRPSGTGGEKLFF
v_call: TRBV6-5

cdr3_aa: CASSTRGTGELSGANVLTF
v_call: TRBV13

cdr3_aa: CASSSDRTTEAFF
v_call: TRBV7-2

cdr3_aa: CASSPLTRTDTQYF
v_call: TRBV27

cdr3_aa: CASSVRDGLKETQYF
v_call: TRBV7-9

cdr3_aa: CASSQGSSTEAFF
v_call: TRBV18

cdr3_aa: CASSQGVSGRDEQYF
v_call: TRBV4-3

cdr3_aa: CASSFWGRDQPQHF
v_call: TRBV19